The clone carrying this TCR beta chain has more than one count but fewer than ten. What it recognizes is unknown. These data come from a study of cytomegalovirus exposure and HLA in healthy donors. The CDR3 sequence is 12 residues long. The germline V gene encodes CDR1 SEHNR and CDR2 FQNEAQ (reference sequence). Trimming took off 5 bases at V and 5 bases at J, with 8 bases between the two ends. Overall study results and limits: Most CMV-associated TCR beta chains appeared HLA-restricted in a later analysis. Later genetic work tied a missense DCLRE1C variant to beta-chain V and J trimming. Common viral pathogens seemed to be connected with several of the most significant clusters, according to a later analysis. Fewer N-insertions than the approximately 680-donor mean were reportedly shown by an Asian-associated ancestry cluster in a later analysis.

With 60 Vbeta and 13 Jbeta primers, the PCR was carried out. Sequenced by immunoSEQ multiplex PCR; TCRdb stores in-frame clones only, minus some. The top ten hold around 2% of the sample, which has some 130,000 clones, 75% to 80% seen once. The TCR sequence derives from a man aged 30 to 39 in good health and CMV-seronegative. This chain links TRBV7-9 with TRBJ2-3; D remains ambiguous. Sequencing was carried out using PBMCs. The CDR3 DNA reads TGTGCCAGCAGCCAAACGAGAGATACGCAGTATTTT. It encodes CASSQTRDTQYF.